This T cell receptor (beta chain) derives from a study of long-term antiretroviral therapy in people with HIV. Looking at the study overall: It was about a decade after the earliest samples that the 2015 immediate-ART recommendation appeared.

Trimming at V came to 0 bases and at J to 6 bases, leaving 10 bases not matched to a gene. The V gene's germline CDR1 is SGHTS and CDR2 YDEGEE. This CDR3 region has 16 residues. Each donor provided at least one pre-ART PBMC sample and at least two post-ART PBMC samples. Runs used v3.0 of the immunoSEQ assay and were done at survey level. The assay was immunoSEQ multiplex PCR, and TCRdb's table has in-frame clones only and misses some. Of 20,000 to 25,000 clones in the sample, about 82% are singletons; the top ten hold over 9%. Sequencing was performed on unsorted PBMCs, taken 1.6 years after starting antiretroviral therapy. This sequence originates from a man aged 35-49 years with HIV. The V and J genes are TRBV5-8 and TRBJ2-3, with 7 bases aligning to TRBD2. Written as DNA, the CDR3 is TGTGCCAGCAGCTTGGGCTTAGCGGGTGAAGCCGATACGCAGTATTTT. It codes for CASSLGLAGEADTQYF.